This TCR beta chain was captured in a study of siplizumab effects on memory and regulatory T cells. Regarding this clone: Its antigen remains unidentified.

V lost 1 base and J lost 6; bases outside the gene matches: 9. CDR3 length: 16 residues. Germline assignment: CDR1 PRHDT and CDR2 FYEKMQ (reference sequence). Study results and caveats: Alloreactive sequences whose origin lay in unstimulated CD4+ memory cells were significantly reduced by siplizumab.

Only in-frame clones appear in the TCRdb table, and some are missing; sequencing was by immunoSEQ multiplex PCR. The repertoire holds 50,000 to 70,000 clones, with approximately 97% as singletons. The chain links TRBV13 to TRBJ2-7; 10 bases are a match to TRBD1. This TCR came from a human donor in good health. Sequencing was carried out using naive CD8+ T cells sorted from blood. CDR3 sequence: CASSLVKQGQGLEQYF. In DNA form, the CDR3 reads TGTGCCAGCAGCTTAGTGAAACAGGGACAGGGGCTCGAGCAGTACTTC.